This T cell receptor (beta chain) was recovered during a study of blood T cell repertoires in COVID-19 (dated by TCRdb to between 2020 and 2021). In the study overall: Samples covering the acute and convalescent phases of COVID-19 were provided by collaborators in the United States, Italy and Spain. The material from the prospective study consisted of cDNA or gDNA derived from T cells, B-cell-depleted T cells, or PBMCs. Subjects who had been exposed to COVID-19, were actively infected with it, or had recovered from it provided the deeply sampled blood TCRbeta repertoires that made up the dataset. The repertoires were made available in a free public database intended to serve as a resource for research on the immune response to SARS-CoV-2. The samples were drawn from the first 160 participants of the ongoing ImmuneRACE study and from 1,200 or so subjects provided by 6 global collaborators. A de-identified subject ID, COVID-19 status, age in years and sex were almost always included in the sample metadata. Where available, HLA class I and class II types were taken from metadata supplied by the sample provider and were not determined by assay-based typing. The investigation overall reported the following: The quantity of clinical and demographic metadata differed by source and by participant and was supplied without curation.

Measured from the cysteine to the phenylalanine, the CDR3 is 14 residues long. Here the CDR3 DNA is all that survives: 42 bases in frame from base 1. V is trimmed back by 4 bases and J by 2 bases, and the junction contains 3 bases that no gene match accounts for. Per the germline V gene (reference sequence), SEHNR is the CDR1 and FQNEAQ is the CDR2. TCRbeta CDR3 regions were amplified from genomic DNA by means of the immunoSEQ Assay, a bias-controlled multiplex PCR. In the original analysis: Nucleated cell counts per sample were estimated from amplification of reference gene primers within the assay. To quantify the absolute abundance of each unique TCRbeta CDR3 rearrangement, sequence reads were collapsed and filtered. Productive Simpson clonality was computed per sample as the square root of Simpson's diversity index over productive rearrangements. TCRdb retrieved this table from immuneACCESS and kept in-frame rearrangements only. Not all clones are present; in checked studies, unresolved V genes account for under half, and no reason is known for the remainder. V, J and clone size are taken as reported in that table, and D and trimming were inferred from the DNA itself. This sample is represented by around 50,000 clones; 89% of them were singletons. Together, the top ten hold roughly 2% of the sample.

Note on this clone: This receptor's antigen is unknown. There are no base qualities to consult, and no much larger clone falls within one base.

Whole blood was collected in K2EDTA tubes by collaborating institutions according to the institutions' own protocols. Collaborator samples were shipped for TCRbeta analysis as frozen whole blood, isolated PBMCs, or DNA extracted from either sample type. Recombination connected TRBV7-9 to TRBJ1-1; 8 bases in the middle match TRBD1. Sequencing input: peripheral blood. This TCR came from a human donor in a cohort sampled during active COVID-19. The nucleotide sequence is given as TGTGCCAGCAGCTCCGACAGGGGAAACACTGAAGCTTTCTTT. Its translation is CASSSDRGNTEAFF.